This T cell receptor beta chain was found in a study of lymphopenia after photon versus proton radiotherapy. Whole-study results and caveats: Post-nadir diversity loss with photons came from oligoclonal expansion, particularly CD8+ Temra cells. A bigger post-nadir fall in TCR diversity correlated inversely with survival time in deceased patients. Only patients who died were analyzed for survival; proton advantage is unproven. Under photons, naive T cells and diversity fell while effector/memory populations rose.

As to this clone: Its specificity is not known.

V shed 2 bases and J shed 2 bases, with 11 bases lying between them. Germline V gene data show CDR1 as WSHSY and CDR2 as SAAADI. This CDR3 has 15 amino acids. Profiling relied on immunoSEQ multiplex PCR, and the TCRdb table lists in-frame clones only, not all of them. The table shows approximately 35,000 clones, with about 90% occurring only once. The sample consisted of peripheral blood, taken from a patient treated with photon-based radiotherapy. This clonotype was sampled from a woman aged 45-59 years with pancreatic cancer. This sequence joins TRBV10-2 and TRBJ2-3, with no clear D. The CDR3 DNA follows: TGCGCCAGCAGTGAGCCGGGTTCCGCCACAGATACGCAGTATTTT. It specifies CASSEPGSATDTQYF.